Below, 20 T cell receptor beta chains from the same sample are listed, as sequenced in a study of cytomegalovirus exposure and HLA in healthy donors. The PCR was carried out with 60 Vbeta primers and 13 Jbeta primers. Some clones are missing from TCRdb's copy, which holds only in-frame ones; the method was immunoSEQ multiplex PCR. Among roughly 100,000 clones listed, 60% to 85% were seen once. The sequencing input was PBMCs. These receptors all stem from a female donor in good health and CMV-seropositive.

The chain carries TRBV7-9 and TRBJ2-7; maybe TRBD2 (5 bases). The germline gives CDR1 SEHNR, CDR2 FQNEAQ (reference sequence). The CDR3 is 13 amino acids. Trimming shortened V by 3 bases and J by 5 bases, and 11 bases separated the two germline ends. CDR3 sequence (DNA): TGTGCCAGCAGCTTCGACCTAGCTGACGAGCAGTACTTC. Translation: CASSFDLADEQYF.

The V call is TRBV7-9, the J call TRBJ1-2; 7 nucleotides line up with TRBD1. The J segment lost 11 bases and the V segment lost 4 bases, leaving 19 bases of the junction unmatched. The CDR3 spans 16 residues. The germline CDR1 and CDR2 sequences are SEHNR and FQNEAQ (reference sequence). CDR3 coding DNA: TGTGCCAGCAGCTCGGACAGGTCTCGGGGTATCCCCCGATACACCTTC. Its translation: CASSSDRSRGIPRYTF.

This chain connects TRBV6-5 to TRBJ1-2; D possibly corresponds to TRBD1 (5 bases). Trimming cost V 5 bases and J 4 bases, with 14 bases left between them. Germline assignment: CDR1 MNHEY and CDR2 SVGAGI. This CDR3 has 14 amino acids. In DNA, the CDR3 is TGTGCCAGCAGTCCTCAGGGTCGCCGCTATGGCTACACCTTC. Its protein is CASSPQGRRYGYTF.

The chain links TRBV27 to TRBJ1-1, with D perhaps matching TRBD1 (6 bases). The CDR3 length is 14 residues. The germline V gene encodes CDR1 MNHEY and CDR2 SMNVEV (reference sequence). Trimming shortened V by 6 bases and J by 0 bases, and 11 bases separated the two germline ends. Written as DNA, the CDR3 is TGTGCCAGCAGGCTACAGGGATTGAACACTGAAGCTTTCTTT. It yields the protein CASRLQGLNTEAFF.

The chain combines TRBV6-1 with TRBJ2-1; D might be TRBD1 (6 bases). Germline V gives CDR1 MNHNS, CDR2 SASEGT. V lost 3 bases to trimming and J lost 10 bases, with 7 bases between them. CDR3 size: 11 residues. In nucleotides, the CDR3 is TGTGCCAGCAGTGAGCAGGGGGAGCAGTTCTTC. This codes for CASSEQGEQFF.

The rearrangement uses TRBV6-1 and TRBJ1-1, with D unresolved. The CDR3 has 13 amino acids. Trimming pared 7 bases from V and 0 bases from J, leaving 9 bases between. Germline CDR1 and CDR2: MNHNS and SASEGT. The CDR3 region has the DNA TGTGCCAGCAAACTTACGCTGAACACTGAAGCTTTCTTT. Translated, it gives CASKLTLNTEAFF.

This clone was recorded once. The rearrangement links TRBV7-9 to TRBJ1-2, with 9 bases that match TRBD1. This CDR3 has 17 residues. The V segment lost 4 bases and the J segment 1 base; nucleotides outside the gene matches: 10. CDR1 and CDR2 from the germline V gene are SEHNR and FQNEAQ (reference sequence). In DNA, the CDR3 is TGTGCCAGCAGCTCGGGACAGGGAGGAGGTAATAACTATGGCTACACCTTC. Protein sequence: CASSSGQGGGNNYGYTF.

The chain recombines TRBV11-2 with TRBJ2-1, with D possibly being TRBD2 (6 bases). With 1 base removed from V and 4 bases from J, the gap between germline ends came to 11 bases. Germline loops: CDR1 SGHAT, CDR2 FQNNGV. The CDR3 contains 15 residues. The CDR3 nucleotides read TGTGCCAGCAGCTTAGCCGGGGGAATGTACAATGAGCAGTTCTTC. Encoded protein: CASSLAGGMYNEQFF.

The chain employs TRBV27 and TRBJ2-7; D is possibly TRBD2 (6 bases). Trimming took 5 bases from V and 2 from J, leaving 19 bases between them. The CDR3 contains 16 residues. Germline values: CDR1 MNHEY, CDR2 SMNVEV (reference sequence). CDR3: CASSPAGTRGPYEQYF. DNA of the CDR3: TGTGCCAGCAGTCCCGCCGGGACTCGAGGGCCCTACGAGCAGTACTTC.

Here the CDR3 reads CASSILRQTSTDTQYF. DNA for the CDR3: TGTGCCAGTAGTATACTGAGACAGACGAGCACAGATACGCAGTATTTT. The gene calls are TRBV19 and TRBJ2-3, with D possibly matching TRBD1 (5 bases). CDR1 and CDR2 (germline): LNHDA, SQIVND (reference sequence). The CDR3 contains 16 residues. Trimming took off 2 bases at V and 0 bases at J, with 12 bases between the two ends.

The chain has TRBV6-1 and TRBJ2-1; the D gene is possibly TRBD2 (6 bases). CDR3 length: 16 residues. Trimming shortened V by 4 bases and J by 0 bases, and 13 bases separated the two germline ends. Germline CDR1 is MNHNS and CDR2 is SASEGT. This CDR3 reads CASSGLAASSYNEQFF. The CDR3 DNA reads as TGTGCCAGCAGTGGGTTAGCGGCAAGCTCCTACAATGAGCAGTTCTTC.

The genes are TRBV7-9 and TRBJ2-7, with 9 bases lining up with TRBD1. The CDR3 loop spans 16 amino acids. The ends lost 4 bases at V and 4 bases at J; junction bases unmatched: 11. The germline CDR1 and CDR2 sequences are SEHNR and FQNEAQ (reference sequence). The CDR3 protein is CASSSRTGVKSYEQYF. The CDR3 coding sequence is TGTGCCAGCAGCTCACGGACAGGGGTTAAGTCGTACGAGCAGTACTTC.

The V gene is TRBV9, the J gene TRBJ2-3, with TRBD1 matching over 7 bases. Germline V gives CDR1 SGDLS, CDR2 YYNGEE. CDR3 length equals 13 residues. V lost 0 bases, J lost 10 bases, and 5 bases stayed unmatched. The CDR3 reads CASSVGLTGAQYF. As DNA, the CDR3 is TGTGCCAGCAGCGTAGGGCTTACAGGGGCGCAGTATTTT.

This chain joins TRBV6-5 and TRBJ1-2; 10 bases align to TRBD1. The CDR3 runs 13 residues. Germline lookup yields CDR1 MNHEY and CDR2 SVGAGI. After removal of 2 bases from V and 7 bases from J, the junction contained 1 base not matched to a gene. The CDR3 bases are TGTGCCAGCAGTTACGGACAGGGGGGTGGCTACACCTTC. The encoded protein is CASSYGQGGGYTF.

The rearrangement links TRBV5-1 to TRBJ1-3; perhaps TRBD1 as D (5 bases). This CDR3 is built from 14 residues. V was pared by 4 bases and J by 3 bases, with 11 bases between. Germline loops: CDR1 SGHRS, CDR2 YFSETQ. As DNA, the CDR3 is TGCGCCAGCAGCCGAGCGGGGGATGGAAACACCATATATTTT. This encodes CASSRAGDGNTIYF.

The chain combines TRBV7-3 with TRBJ2-5; 11 bases map to TRBD2. Germline lookup yields CDR1 SGHTA and CDR2 FQGTGA. This CDR3 contains 13 residues. The V gene end was trimmed by 5 bases and the J gene end by 5 bases; junction bases not matched to a gene: 1. Here the CDR3 reads CASSIAGGETQYF. DNA of the CDR3: TGTGCCAGCAGCATAGCGGGGGGGGAGACCCAGTACTTC.

This clone was seen a handful of times. The chain links TRBV5-4 to TRBJ1-2; TRBD1 is a possible D gene (5 bases). V shed 2 bases and J shed 5 bases, with 10 bases lying between them. There are 13 residues in the CDR3. Germline V lookup: CDR1 SGHNT, CDR2 YYREEE (reference sequence). This CDR3 reads CASSLDSLYGYTF. The CDR3 DNA is TGTGCCAGCAGCTTAGACAGTTTATATGGCTACACCTTC.

The table lists this clone with a count of one. V gene TRBV9 combines with J gene TRBJ2-2; possible D gene TRBD2, 6 bases. Germline CDR1 and CDR2: SGDLS and YYNGEE. This CDR3 comprises 13 residues. Trimming removed 2 bases from V and 8 bases from J, with 10 bases in between. CDR3 DNA sequence: TGTGCCAGCAGCGTCCCGGCGGGAGGGGAGCTGTTTTTT. Amino acids: CASSVPAGGELFF.

The CDR3 nucleotides read TGTGCCAGCAGCTTGGCCGTAGGGGTTTCCTACGAGCAGTACTTC. This gives the protein CASSLAVGVSYEQYF. V is TRBV5-5 and J is TRBJ2-7; D is possibly TRBD1 (5 bases). The CDR3 loop spans 15 amino acids. V was clipped by 0 bases and J by 1 base, with 11 bases between them. Germline V gives CDR1 SGHKS, CDR2 YYEKEE (reference sequence).

Here the CDR3 DNA reads TGTGCCAGCAGCTTGGCCACAGGGGGCAATAATGGCTACACCTTC. Translating it yields CASSLATGGNNGYTF. V and J are TRBV5-4 and TRBJ1-2, with 9 bases that match TRBD1. The CDR3 sequence is 15 residues long. CDR1 SGHNT and CDR2 YYREEE come from the germline V gene (reference sequence). V shed 0 bases, J shed 6 bases, and the junction held 6 bases outside the gene matches.